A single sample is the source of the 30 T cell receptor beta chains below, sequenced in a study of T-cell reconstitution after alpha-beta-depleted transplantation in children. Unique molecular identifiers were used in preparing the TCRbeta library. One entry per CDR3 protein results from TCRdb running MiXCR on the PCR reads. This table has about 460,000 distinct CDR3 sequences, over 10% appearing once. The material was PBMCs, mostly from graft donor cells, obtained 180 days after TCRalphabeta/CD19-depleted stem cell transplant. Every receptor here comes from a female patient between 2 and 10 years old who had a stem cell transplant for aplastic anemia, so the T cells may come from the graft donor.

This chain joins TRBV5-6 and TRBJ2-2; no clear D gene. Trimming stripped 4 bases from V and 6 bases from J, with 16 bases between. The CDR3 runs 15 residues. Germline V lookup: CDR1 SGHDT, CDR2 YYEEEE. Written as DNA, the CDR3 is TGTGCCAGCAGCCCCGGGCCCGCCGTCGCCGGGGAGCTGTTTTTT. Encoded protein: CASSPGPAVAGELFF.

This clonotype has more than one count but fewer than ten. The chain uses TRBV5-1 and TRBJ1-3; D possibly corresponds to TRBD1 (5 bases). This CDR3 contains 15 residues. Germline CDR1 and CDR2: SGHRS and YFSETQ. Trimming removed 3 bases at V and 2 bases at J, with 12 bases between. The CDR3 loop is CASSSPGGAGNTIYF. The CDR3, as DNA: TGCGCCAGCAGCTCGCCCGGGGGGGCTGGAAACACCATATATTTT. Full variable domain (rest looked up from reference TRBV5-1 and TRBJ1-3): KAGVTQTPRYLIKTRGQQVTLSCSPISGHRSVSWYQQTPGQGLQFLFEYFSETQRNKGNFPGRFSGRQFSNSRSEMNVSTLELGDSALYLCASSSPGGAGNTIYFGEGSWLTVV.

The CDR3 protein is CSAQSSGTYNEQFF. In DNA, the CDR3 is TGCAGTGCCCAATCTAGCGGGACCTACAATGAGCAGTTCTTC. The chain carries TRBV20-1 and TRBJ2-1; 9 bases are shared with TRBD2. In germline, CDR1 is DFQATT, CDR2 SNEGSKA (reference sequence). This CDR3 has 14 amino acids. V shed 6 bases and J 2 bases; nucleotides not matched to a gene: 5.

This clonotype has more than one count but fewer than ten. This chain's CDR3 is CASSYQNRDGYTF. The CDR3 nucleotides read TGTGCCAGCAGTTACCAAAACAGAGATGGCTACACCTTC. The rearrangement joins TRBV6-2 or TRBV6-3 to TRBJ1-2; D call uncertain. Germline V gene lookup returns CDR1 MNHEY and CDR2 SVGEGT. V dropped 2 bases and J dropped 6 bases, with 10 bases sitting between them. The CDR3 runs 13 residues.

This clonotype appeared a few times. This chain's CDR3 is CASTSTGTAYSPLHF. In DNA, the CDR3 is TGTGCCAGCACTTCGACCGGGACAGCGTATTCACCCCTCCACTTT. The chain couples TRBV6-5 to TRBJ1-6, with 7 bases lining up with TRBD1. The CDR3 contains 15 residues. Germline V gene data show CDR1 as MNHEY and CDR2 as SVGAGI. Trimming at V came to 7 bases and at J to 8 bases, leaving 11 bases not matched to a gene.

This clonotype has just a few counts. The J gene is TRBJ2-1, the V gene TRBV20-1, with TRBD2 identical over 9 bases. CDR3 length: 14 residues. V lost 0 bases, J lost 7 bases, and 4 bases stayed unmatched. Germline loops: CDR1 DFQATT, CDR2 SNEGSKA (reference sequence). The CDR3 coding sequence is TGCAGTGCTAGAGAGCGGGAGGGTGAGAATGAGCAGTTCTTC. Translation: CSAREREGENEQFF.

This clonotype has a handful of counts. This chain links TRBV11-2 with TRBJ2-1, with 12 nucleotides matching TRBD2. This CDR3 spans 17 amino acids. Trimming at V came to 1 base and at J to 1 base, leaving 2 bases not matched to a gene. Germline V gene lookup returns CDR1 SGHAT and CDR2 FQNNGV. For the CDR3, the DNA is TGTGCCAGCAGCTTAGTAGGGACTAGCGGGTCCTACAATGAGCAGTTCTTC. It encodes CASSLVGTSGSYNEQFF.

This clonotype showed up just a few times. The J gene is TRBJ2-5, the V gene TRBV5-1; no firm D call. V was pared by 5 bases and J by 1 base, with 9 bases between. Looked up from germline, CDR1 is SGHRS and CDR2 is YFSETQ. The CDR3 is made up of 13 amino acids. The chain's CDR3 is CASSSIPQETQYF. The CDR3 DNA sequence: TGCGCCAGCAGTTCCATCCCCCAAGAGACCCAGTACTTC.

DNA of the CDR3: TGTGCCACCAGTGCTCGGGACAGGGAATACAATGAGCAGTTCTTC. Its protein is CATSARDREYNEQFF. This chain joins TRBV24-1 and TRBJ2-1, with 9 bases that match TRBD1. The CDR3 runs to 15 residues. Germline trimming cut 5 bases from V and 4 bases from J; bases unmatched to any gene: 5. Per germline, CDR1 KGHDR and CDR2 SFDVKD.

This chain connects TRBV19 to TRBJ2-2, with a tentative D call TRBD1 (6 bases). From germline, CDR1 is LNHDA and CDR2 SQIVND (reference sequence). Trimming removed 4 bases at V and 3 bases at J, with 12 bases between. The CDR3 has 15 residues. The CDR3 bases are TGTGCCAGTAGTACCAGGGACATCGACACCGGGGAGCTGTTTTTT. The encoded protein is CASSTRDIDTGELFF.

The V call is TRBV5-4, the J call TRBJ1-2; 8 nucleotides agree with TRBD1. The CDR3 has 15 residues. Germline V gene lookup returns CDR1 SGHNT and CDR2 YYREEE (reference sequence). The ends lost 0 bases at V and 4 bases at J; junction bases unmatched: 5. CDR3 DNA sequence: TGTGCCAGCAGCTTGGGGCAGGGGGCGATCTATGGCTACACCTTC. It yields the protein CASSLGQGAIYGYTF.

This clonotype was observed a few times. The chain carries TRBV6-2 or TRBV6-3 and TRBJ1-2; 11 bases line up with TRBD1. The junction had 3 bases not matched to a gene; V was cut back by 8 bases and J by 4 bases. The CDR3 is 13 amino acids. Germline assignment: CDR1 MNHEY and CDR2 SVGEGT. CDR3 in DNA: TGTGCCAGCTCGGACAGGGGGCTCTATGGCTACACCTTC. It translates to CASSDRGLYGYTF.

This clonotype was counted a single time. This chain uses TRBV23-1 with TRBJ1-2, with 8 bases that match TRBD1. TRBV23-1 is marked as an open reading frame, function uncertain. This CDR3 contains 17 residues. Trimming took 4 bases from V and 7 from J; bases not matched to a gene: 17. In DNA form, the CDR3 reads TGCGCCAGCAGTCCCGATTTAGGGACAGGAGCTCCGCTTGGCTACACCTTC. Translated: CASSPDLGTGAPLGYTF.

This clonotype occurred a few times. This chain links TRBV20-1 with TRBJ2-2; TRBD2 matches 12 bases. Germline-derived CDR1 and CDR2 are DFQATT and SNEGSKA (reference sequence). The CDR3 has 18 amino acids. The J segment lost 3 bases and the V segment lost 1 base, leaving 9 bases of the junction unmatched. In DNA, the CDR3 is TGCAGTGCTAGAGGTTTTTGGACTAGCGGGAAAGACACCGGGGAGCTGTTTTTT. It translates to CSARGFWTSGKDTGELFF.

The CDR3 loop reads CASSSRITGYTDTQYF. CDR3 DNA: TGCGCCAGCAGCTCCCGCATTACGGGGTACACAGATACGCAGTATTTT. The chain is built from TRBV5-1 and TRBJ2-3, with D possibly TRBD2 on 5 matching bases. This CDR3 is 16 amino acids long. Trimming took off 3 bases at V and 2 bases at J, with 16 bases between the two ends. Germline loops: CDR1 SGHRS, CDR2 YFSETQ.

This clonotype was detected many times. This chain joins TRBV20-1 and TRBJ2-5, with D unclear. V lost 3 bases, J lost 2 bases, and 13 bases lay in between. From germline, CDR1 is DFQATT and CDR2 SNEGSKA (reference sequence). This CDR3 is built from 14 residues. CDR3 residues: CSARSDPMQETQYF. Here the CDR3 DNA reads TGCAGTGCTAGGTCCGACCCCATGCAAGAGACCCAGTACTTC.

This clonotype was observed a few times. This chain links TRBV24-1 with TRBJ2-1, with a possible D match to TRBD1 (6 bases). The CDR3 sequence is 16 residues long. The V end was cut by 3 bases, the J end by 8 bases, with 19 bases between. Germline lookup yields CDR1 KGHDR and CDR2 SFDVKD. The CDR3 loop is CATSDRSQGKRDEQFF. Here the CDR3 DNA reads TGTGCCACCAGTGATAGGAGCCAGGGGAAAAGGGATGAGCAGTTCTTC.

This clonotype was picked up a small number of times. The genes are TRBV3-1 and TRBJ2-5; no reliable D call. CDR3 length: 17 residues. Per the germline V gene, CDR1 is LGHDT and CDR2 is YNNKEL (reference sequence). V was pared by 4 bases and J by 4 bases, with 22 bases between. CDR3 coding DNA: TGTGCCAGCAGCCCCTTTGAGCGCCGGAGACGCCCAGAGACCCAGTACTTC. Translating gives CASSPFERRRRPETQYF.

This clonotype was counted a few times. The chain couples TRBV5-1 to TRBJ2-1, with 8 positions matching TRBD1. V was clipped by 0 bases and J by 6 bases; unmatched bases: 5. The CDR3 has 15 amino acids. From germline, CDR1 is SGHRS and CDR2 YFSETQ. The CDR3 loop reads CASSLDRGKVNEQFF. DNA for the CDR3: TGCGCCAGCAGCTTGGACAGGGGGAAGGTCAATGAGCAGTTCTTC. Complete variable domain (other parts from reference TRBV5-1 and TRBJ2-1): KAGVTQTPRYLIKTRGQQVTLSCSPISGHRSVSWYQQTPGQGLQFLFEYFSETQRNKGNFPGRFSGRQFSNSRSEMNVSTLELGDSALYLCASSLDRGKVNEQFFGPGTRLTVL.

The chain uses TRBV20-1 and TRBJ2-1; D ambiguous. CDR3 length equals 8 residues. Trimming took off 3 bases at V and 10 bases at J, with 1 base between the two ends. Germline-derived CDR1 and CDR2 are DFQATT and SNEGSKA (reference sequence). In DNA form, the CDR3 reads TGCAGTGCTAGGGAGCAGTTCTTC. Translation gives CSAREQFF.

The CDR3 DNA reads as TGCAGTGCTCAAGATTCTCCCTACGAGCAGTACTTC. It encodes CSAQDSPYEQYF. The chain couples TRBV20-1 to TRBJ2-7; D uncertain. CDR3 length: 12 residues. With 5 bases removed from V and 2 bases from J, the gap between germline ends came to 10 bases. In germline, CDR1 is DFQATT, CDR2 SNEGSKA (reference sequence).

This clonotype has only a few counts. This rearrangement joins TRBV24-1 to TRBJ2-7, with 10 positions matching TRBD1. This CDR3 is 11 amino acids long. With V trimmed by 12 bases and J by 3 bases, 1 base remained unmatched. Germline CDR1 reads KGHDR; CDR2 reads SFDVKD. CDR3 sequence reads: CARTGGYEQYV. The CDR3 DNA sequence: TGTGCCCGGACAGGGGGCTACGAGCAGTACGTC.

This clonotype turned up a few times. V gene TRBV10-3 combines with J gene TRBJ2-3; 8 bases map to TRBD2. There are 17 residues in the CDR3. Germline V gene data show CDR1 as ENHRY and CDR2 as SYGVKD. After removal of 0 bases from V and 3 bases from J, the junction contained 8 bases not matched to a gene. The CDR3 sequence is CAISESIGRAETDTQYF. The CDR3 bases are TGTGCCATCAGTGAGTCGATCGGGAGGGCCGAAACAGATACGCAGTATTTT.

CDR3 in DNA: TGTGCCAGCAGTTACGAAAGGGAGGGCCATGAGCAGTTCTTC. Amino acid sequence: CASSYEREGHEQFF. The J gene is TRBJ2-1, the V gene TRBV6-2 or TRBV6-3, with 7 nucleotides matching TRBD2. The germline V gene has CDR1 MNHEY and CDR2 SVGEGT. V trimming: 2 bases; J trimming: 8 bases; junction bases outside the gene matches: 6. The CDR3 runs 14 residues.

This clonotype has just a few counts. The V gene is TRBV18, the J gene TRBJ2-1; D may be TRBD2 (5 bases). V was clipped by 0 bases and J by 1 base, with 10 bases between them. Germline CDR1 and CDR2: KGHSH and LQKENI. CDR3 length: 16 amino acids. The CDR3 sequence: CASSPPGRASYNEQFF. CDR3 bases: TGTGCCAGCTCACCACCAGGGCGGGCATCCTACAATGAGCAGTTCTTC.

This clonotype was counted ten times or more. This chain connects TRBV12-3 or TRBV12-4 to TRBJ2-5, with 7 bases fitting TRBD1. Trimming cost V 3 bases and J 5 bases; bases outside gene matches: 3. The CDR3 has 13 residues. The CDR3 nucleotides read TGTGCCAGCAGTTTGACAGGGTGGGAGACCCAGTACTTC. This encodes CASSLTGWETQYF.

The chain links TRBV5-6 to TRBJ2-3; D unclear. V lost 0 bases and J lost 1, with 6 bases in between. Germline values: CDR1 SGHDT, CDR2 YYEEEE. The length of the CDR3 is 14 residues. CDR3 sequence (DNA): TGTGCCAGCAGCTTGGCTCACCGCACAGATACGCAGTATTTT. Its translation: CASSLAHRTDTQYF. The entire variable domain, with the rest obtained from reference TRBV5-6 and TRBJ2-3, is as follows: DAGVTQSPTHLIKTRGQQVTLRCSPKSGHDTVSWYQQALGQGPQFIFQYYEEEERQRGNFPDRFSGHQFPNYSSELNVNALLLGDSALYLCASSLAHRTDTQYFGPGTRLTVL.

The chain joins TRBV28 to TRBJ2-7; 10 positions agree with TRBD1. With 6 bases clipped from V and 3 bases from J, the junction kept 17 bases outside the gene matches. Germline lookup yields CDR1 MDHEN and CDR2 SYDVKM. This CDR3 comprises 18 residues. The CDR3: CASRPGGTGAPKRYEQYV. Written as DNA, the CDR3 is TGTGCCAGCAGACCTGGAGGGACAGGGGCCCCAAAGCGCTACGAGCAGTACGTC.

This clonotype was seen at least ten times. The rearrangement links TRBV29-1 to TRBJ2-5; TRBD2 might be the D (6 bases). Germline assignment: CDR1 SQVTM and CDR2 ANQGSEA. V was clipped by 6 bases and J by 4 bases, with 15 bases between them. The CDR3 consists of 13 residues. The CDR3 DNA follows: TGCAGCGTCCCTTTCAGAGCGGGAGAGACCCAGTACTTC. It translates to CSVPFRAGETQYF.

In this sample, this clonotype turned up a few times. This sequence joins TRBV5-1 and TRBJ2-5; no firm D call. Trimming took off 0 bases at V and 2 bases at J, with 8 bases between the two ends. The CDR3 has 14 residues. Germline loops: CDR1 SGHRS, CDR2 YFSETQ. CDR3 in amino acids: CASSLEVRQETQYF. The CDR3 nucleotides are TGCGCCAGCAGCTTGGAGGTCAGGCAAGAGACCCAGTACTTC.